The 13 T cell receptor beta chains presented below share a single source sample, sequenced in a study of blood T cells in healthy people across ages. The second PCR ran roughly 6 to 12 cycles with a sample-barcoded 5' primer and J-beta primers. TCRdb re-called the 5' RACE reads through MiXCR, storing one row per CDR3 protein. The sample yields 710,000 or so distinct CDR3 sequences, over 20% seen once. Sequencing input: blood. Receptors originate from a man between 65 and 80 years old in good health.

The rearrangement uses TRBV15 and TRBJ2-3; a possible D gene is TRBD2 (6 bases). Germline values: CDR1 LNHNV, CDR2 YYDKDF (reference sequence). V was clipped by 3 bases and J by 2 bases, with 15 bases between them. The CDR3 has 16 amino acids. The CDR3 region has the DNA TGTGCCACCAGCAGGCTAGGAGGGCGGGTCACAGATACGCAGTATTTT. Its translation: CATSRLGGRVTDTQYF.

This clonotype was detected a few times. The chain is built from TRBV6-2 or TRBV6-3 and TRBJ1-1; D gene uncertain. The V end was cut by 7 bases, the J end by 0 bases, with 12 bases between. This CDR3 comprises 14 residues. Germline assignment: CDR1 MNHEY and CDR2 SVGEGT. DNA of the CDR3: TGTGCCAGCAAAAGATCTGACATGAACACTGAAGCTTTCTTT. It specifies CASKRSDMNTEAFF.

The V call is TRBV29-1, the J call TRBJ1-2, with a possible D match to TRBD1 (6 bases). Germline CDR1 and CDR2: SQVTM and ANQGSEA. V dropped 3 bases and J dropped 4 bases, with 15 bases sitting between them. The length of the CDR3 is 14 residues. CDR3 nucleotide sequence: TGCAGCGTTGAGGGGGGCAGGCCCTTCTATGGCTACACCTTC. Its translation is CSVEGGRPFYGYTF.

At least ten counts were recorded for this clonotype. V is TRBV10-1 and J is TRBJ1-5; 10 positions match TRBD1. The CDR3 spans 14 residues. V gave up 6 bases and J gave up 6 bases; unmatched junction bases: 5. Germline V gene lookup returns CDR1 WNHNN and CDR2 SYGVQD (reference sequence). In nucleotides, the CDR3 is TGCGCCAGCAGCCCTGACAGGGGGCTTCAGCCCCAGCATTTT. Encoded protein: CASSPDRGLQPQHF.

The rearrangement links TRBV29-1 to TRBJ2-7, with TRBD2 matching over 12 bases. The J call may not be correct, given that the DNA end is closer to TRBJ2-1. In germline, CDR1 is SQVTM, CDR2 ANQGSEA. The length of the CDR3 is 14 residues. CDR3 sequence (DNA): TGCAGCGTTTCTAGCGGGAGGGTCAGGGATGAGCAGTTCTTC. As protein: CSVSSGRVRDEQFF.

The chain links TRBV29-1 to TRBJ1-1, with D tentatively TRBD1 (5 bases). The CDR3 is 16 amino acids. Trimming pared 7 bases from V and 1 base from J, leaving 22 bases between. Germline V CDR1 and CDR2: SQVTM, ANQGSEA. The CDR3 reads CSGGNAGGLGNTEAFF. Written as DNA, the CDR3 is TGCAGCGGGGGAAATGCTGGGGGTTTAGGGAACACTGAAGCTTTCTTT.

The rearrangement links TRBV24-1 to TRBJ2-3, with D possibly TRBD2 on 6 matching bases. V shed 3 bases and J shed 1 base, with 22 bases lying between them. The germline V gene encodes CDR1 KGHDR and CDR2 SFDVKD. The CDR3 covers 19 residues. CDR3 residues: CATSDRIRGSFEGTDTQYF. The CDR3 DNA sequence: TGTGCCACCAGTGATCGTATTCGGGGGTCCTTTGAGGGCACAGATACGCAGTATTTT.

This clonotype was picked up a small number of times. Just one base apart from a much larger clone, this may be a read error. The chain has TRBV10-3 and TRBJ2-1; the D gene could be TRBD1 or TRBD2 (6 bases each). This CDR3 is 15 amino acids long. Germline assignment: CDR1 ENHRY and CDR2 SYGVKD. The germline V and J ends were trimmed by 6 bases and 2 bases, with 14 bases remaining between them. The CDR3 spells CAIRVGGAAYNEQFF. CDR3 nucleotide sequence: TGTGCCATCAGGGTCGGGGGCGCTGCCTACAATGAGCAGTTCTTC.

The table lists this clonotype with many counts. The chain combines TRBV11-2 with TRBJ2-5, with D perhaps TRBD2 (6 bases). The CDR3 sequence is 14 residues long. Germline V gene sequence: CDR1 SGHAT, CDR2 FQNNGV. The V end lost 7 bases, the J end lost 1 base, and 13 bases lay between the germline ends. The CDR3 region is CASTGWGVQETQYF. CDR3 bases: TGTGCCAGCACGGGTTGGGGGGTCCAAGAGACCCAGTACTTC. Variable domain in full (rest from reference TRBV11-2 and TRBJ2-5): EAGVAQSPRYKIIEKRQSVAFWCNPISGHATLYWYQQILGQGPKLLIQFQNNGVVDDSQLPKDRFSAERLKGVDSTLKIQPAKLEDSAVYLCASTGWGVQETQYFGPGTRLLVL.

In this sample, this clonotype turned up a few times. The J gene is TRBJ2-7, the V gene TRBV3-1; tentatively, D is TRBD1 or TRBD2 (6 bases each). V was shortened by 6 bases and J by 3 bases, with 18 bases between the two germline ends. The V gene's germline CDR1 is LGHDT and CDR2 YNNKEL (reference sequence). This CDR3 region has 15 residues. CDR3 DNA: TGTGCCAGCAGGTCCGCCGGGGGCGCCTACTACGAGCAGTACTTC. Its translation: CASRSAGGAYYEQYF.

The CDR3 protein is CASSLAIGTHNSPLHF. As DNA, the CDR3 is TGTGCCAGCAGCTTAGCGATCGGGACCCATAATTCACCCCTCCACTTT. This sequence joins TRBV7-2 and TRBJ1-6; a possible D gene is TRBD1 (5 bases). The germline V gene has CDR1 SGHTA and CDR2 FQGNSA. The V gene lost 0 bases and the J gene lost 5 bases, with 11 bases spanning the gap. CDR3 length: 16 amino acids.

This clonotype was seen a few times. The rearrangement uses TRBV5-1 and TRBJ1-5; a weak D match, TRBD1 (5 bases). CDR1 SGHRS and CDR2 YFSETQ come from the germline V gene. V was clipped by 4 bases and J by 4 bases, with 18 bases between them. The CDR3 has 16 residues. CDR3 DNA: TGCGCCAGCAGCCCCTCGGGACTATCCCTTAATCAGCCCCAGCATTTT. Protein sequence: CASSPSGLSLNQPQHF.

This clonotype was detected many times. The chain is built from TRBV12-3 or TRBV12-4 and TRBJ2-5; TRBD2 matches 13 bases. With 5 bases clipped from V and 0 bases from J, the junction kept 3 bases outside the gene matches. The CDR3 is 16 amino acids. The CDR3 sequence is CASSPGTSGNQETQYF. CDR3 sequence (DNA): TGTGCCAGCAGTCCCGGGACTAGCGGGAACCAAGAGACCCAGTACTTC.